The 32 T cell receptor beta chains below were found in one sample sequenced in a study of T-cell memory formation after mild COVID-19. TCRdb re-analysed the 5' RACE reads in MiXCR, keeping a single row per CDR3 protein. The sample has about 620,000 distinct CDR3 sequences; around 17% are singletons. What was sequenced was PBMCs or a T cell subset sorted from them (not recorded which). Receptor source: an adult woman who had mild COVID-19 (a few samples of this study predate the infection). Cell type and time point are not known.

The J gene is TRBJ2-5, the V gene TRBV3-1, with no clear D. This CDR3 region has 14 residues. Germline CDR1 is LGHDT and CDR2 is YNNKEL (reference sequence). V was trimmed by 0 bases and J by 2 bases, leaving 7 bases between them. DNA of the CDR3: TGTGCCAGCAGCCAAGACCCCAGACAAGAGACCCAGTACTTC. Translating it yields CASSQDPRQETQYF.

This clonotype has a count of ten or more. The V and J genes are TRBV7-6 and TRBJ2-2; a weak D match, TRBD1 (5 bases). Trimming removed 5 bases at V and 0 bases at J, with 13 bases between. Germline V lookup: CDR1 SGHVS, CDR2 FNYEAQ. This CDR3 is built from 16 residues. CDR3 loop: CASSLDSLPNTGELFF. Here the CDR3 DNA reads TGTGCCAGCAGCCTCGACAGCCTACCGAACACCGGGGAGCTGTTTTTT.

The chain recombines TRBV6-6 with TRBJ2-2; possible D gene TRBD1, 6 bases. The CDR3 has 18 residues. Trimming took off 5 bases at V and 1 base at J, with 20 bases between the two ends. CDR1 and CDR2 from the germline V gene are MNHNY and SVGAGI (reference sequence). The CDR3 DNA is TGTGCCAGCAGTCATCGAGCTGGACAGATGGGGAACACCGGGGAGCTGTTTTTT. Residues: CASSHRAGQMGNTGELFF.

This sequence joins TRBV20-1 and TRBJ2-5; no definite D call. V lost 2 bases and J 4 bases, leaving 8 bases between the germline ends. CDR1 and CDR2 from the germline V gene are DFQATT and SNEGSKA (reference sequence). The CDR3 contains 12 residues. In DNA form, the CDR3 reads TGCAGTGCTAGAATCAGATTAGAGACCCAGTACTTC. Amino acids: CSARIRLETQYF.

The chain couples TRBV11-2 to TRBJ1-2, with a tentative D call TRBD1 (5 bases). Trimming took off 5 bases at V and 3 bases at J, with 22 bases between the two ends. CDR1 SGHAT and CDR2 FQNNGV come from the germline V gene. The length of the CDR3 is 17 residues. The CDR3 here is CASSPLGGGSRDYGYTF. CDR3 bases: TGTGCCAGCAGCCCGTTGGGTGGGGGGTCTAGGGACTATGGCTACACCTTC.

In this sample, this clonotype turned up a few times. A much more abundant neighbour one base away suggests this may be a read error. V gene TRBV25-1 combines with J gene TRBJ2-3; D gene uncertain. The V gene lost 8 bases and the J gene lost 0 bases, with 6 bases spanning the gap. From germline, CDR1 is MGHDK and CDR2 SYGVNS. CDR3 length: 12 amino acids. The CDR3, as DNA: TGTGCCAGCGGCTCTAGCACAGATACGCAGTATTTT. This codes for CASGSSTDTQYF.

The chain has TRBV6-5 and TRBJ2-7, with 9 bases lining up with TRBD2. The CDR3 loop spans 16 amino acids. The V gene end was trimmed by 5 bases and the J gene end by 1 base; junction bases not matched to a gene: 9. The V gene's germline CDR1 is MNHEY and CDR2 SVGAGI. As DNA, the CDR3 is TGTGCCAGCAGTGACAGACGACTAGCGGCGTCCTACGAGCAGTACTTC. This sequence encodes CASSDRRLAASYEQYF.

The chain combines TRBV7-2 with TRBJ2-2, with 7 bases matching TRBD1. Germline assignment: CDR1 SGHTA and CDR2 FQGNSA. The length of the CDR3 is 13 residues. Trimming took 1 base from V and 8 from J; bases not matched to a gene: 1. The DNA for the CDR3 is TGTGCCAGCAGCTTAGGACAGGGAGGGGAGCTGTTTTTT. Translated, it gives CASSLGQGGELFF.

This clonotype appeared a few times. J is TRBJ2-7 and V is TRBV7-8, with D unresolved. This CDR3 region has 19 residues. Deletions cut 0 bases from V and 1 base from J, with 22 bases between. Per the germline V gene, CDR1 is SGHVS and CDR2 is FQNEAQ. The CDR3 DNA follows: TGTGCCAGCAGCTTAGCCGGCCCCCGAAGCTACACAATTTCCTACGAGCAGTACTTC. Translated, it gives CASSLAGPRSYTISYEQYF.

This clonotype was detected only a few times. V gene TRBV30 combines with J gene TRBJ2-1; 9 bases line up with TRBD1. The CDR3 loop spans 15 amino acids. Trimming cost V 2 bases and J 6 bases; bases outside gene matches: 8. CDR1 is GTSNPN and CDR2 is SVGIG in the germline V gene (reference sequence). The CDR3 loop is CAWSLGQGILNEQFF. As DNA, the CDR3 is TGTGCCTGGAGTCTCGGACAGGGGATTCTCAATGAGCAGTTCTTC.

This clonotype was detected ten times or more. The gene calls are TRBV29-1 and TRBJ2-4, with TRBD2 as a possible D gene (6 bases). The germline gives CDR1 SQVTM, CDR2 ANQGSEA. V gave up 3 bases and J gave up 1 base, with 7 bases separating them. CDR3 length: 13 amino acids. The CDR3 region is CSVEGRAKNIQYF. In nucleotides, the CDR3 is TGCAGCGTTGAGGGGAGGGCCAAAAACATTCAGTACTTC.

This clonotype has only a few counts. The chain couples TRBV6-1 to TRBJ2-3, with D tentatively TRBD2 (6 bases). Trimming shortened V by 1 base and J by 3 bases, and 14 bases separated the two germline ends. This CDR3 is 16 amino acids long. The germline V gene encodes CDR1 MNHNS and CDR2 SASEGT. CDR3 sequence (DNA): TGTGCCAGCAGTGAAGTGAGGACTACGGGAACAGATACGCAGTATTTT. It encodes CASSEVRTTGTDTQYF.

This sequence joins TRBV12-5 and TRBJ2-1, with 11 bases aligning to TRBD2. The CDR3 spans 15 residues. Germline V gives CDR1 LGHNT, CDR2 FRNRAP. J lost 7 bases, V lost 6 bases, and 8 bases had no gene match. The CDR3 protein is CASGPTSGMRNEQFF. CDR3 in DNA: TGTGCTAGTGGGCCGACTAGCGGGATGAGAAATGAGCAGTTCTTC.

This clonotype appeared many times. J is TRBJ2-1 and V is TRBV5-1; 7 bases agree with TRBD2. J lost 6 bases, V lost 4 bases, and 10 bases had no gene match. Germline loops: CDR1 SGHRS, CDR2 YFSETQ. CDR3 length: 15 amino acids. CDR3 nucleotides: TGCGCCAGCAGCCCCGAGCGGGGTCAGGCCAATGAGCAGTTCTTC. Amino acids: CASSPERGQANEQFF.

The gene calls are TRBV7-9 and TRBJ1-1; D might be TRBD1 (6 bases). Trimming stripped 7 bases from V and 1 base from J, with 19 bases between. Germline loops: CDR1 SEHNR, CDR2 FQNEAQ (reference sequence). The CDR3 covers 16 residues. The CDR3 spells CASIYTPGQKNTEAFF. DNA of the CDR3: TGTGCCAGCATCTACACCCCCGGACAGAAGAACACTGAAGCTTTCTTT.

This clonotype was counted a few times. V usage is TRBV30 and J usage is TRBJ2-7, with TRBD2 matching over 8 bases. The CDR3 is 16 amino acids. Per the germline V gene, CDR1 is GTSNPN and CDR2 is SVGIG (reference sequence). With V trimmed by 0 bases and J by 0 bases, 7 bases remained unmatched. Here the CDR3 DNA reads TGTGCCTGGAGTGTAATGGCGGGGGGATACTCCTACGAGCAGTACTTC. It specifies CAWSVMAGGYSYEQYF.

This clonotype was observed a few times. The CDR3 nucleotides are TGTGCCAGCTCACTTCAGGGGGCTGAGAGGTTTCAGTACTTC. This sequence encodes CASSLQGAERFQYF. The V call is TRBV18, the J call TRBJ2-4; 8 bases are a match to TRBD1. Germline V gene lookup returns CDR1 KGHSH and CDR2 LQKENI. CDR3 length: 14 residues. Trimming at V came to 4 bases and at J to 11 bases, leaving 10 bases not matched to a gene.

Ten or more counts support this clonotype. V usage is TRBV12-3 or TRBV12-4 and J usage is TRBJ2-2; TRBD2 might be the D (5 bases). V was clipped by 6 bases and J by 4 bases, with 12 bases between them. The CDR3 covers 14 residues. CDR3 nucleotides: TGTGCCAGCAGACGGAGGAGAGGCACCGGGGAGCTGTTTTTT. Its protein product is CASRRRRGTGELFF.

The chain has TRBV12-3 or TRBV12-4 and TRBJ1-1; 8 nucleotides agree with TRBD1. V lost 2 bases to trimming and J lost 7 bases; unmatched junction nucleotides: 12. The CDR3 covers 16 residues. The CDR3 sequence: CASSLWQGAVWGEAFF. Here the CDR3 DNA reads TGTGCCAGCAGTTTATGGCAGGGGGCGGTCTGGGGTGAAGCTTTCTTT.

J is TRBJ2-2 and V is TRBV12-3 or TRBV12-4; possibly TRBD1 for D (6 bases). This CDR3 contains 15 residues. V gave up 5 bases and J gave up 9 bases, with 19 bases separating them. CDR3 bases: TGTGCCAGCAGTGAATCCGGGACATTCGGCCGGGAGCTGTTTTTT. It is translated as CASSESGTFGRELFF.

The chain is built from TRBV6-1 and TRBJ1-1; D is ambiguous. V gave up 6 bases and J gave up 14 bases, with 10 bases separating them. The germline V gene encodes CDR1 MNHNS and CDR2 SASEGT. The length of the CDR3 is 9 residues. CDR3 bases: TGTGCCAGCAGCCTTCCGGGGTTCTTT. Encoded protein: CASSLPGFF.

This clonotype was seen a few times. The chain employs TRBV12-5 and TRBJ2-2; 9 nucleotides align to TRBD2. This CDR3 is 15 amino acids long. The germline V gene encodes CDR1 LGHNT and CDR2 FRNRAP. The junction had 5 bases not matched to a gene; V was cut back by 7 bases and J by 2 bases. The CDR3 reads CASDGTSSNTGELFF. For the CDR3, the DNA is TGTGCTAGTGACGGGACTAGCTCCAACACCGGGGAGCTGTTTTTT.

This chain links TRBV24-1 with TRBJ2-5; 7 nucleotides line up with TRBD2. The J segment lost 4 bases and the V segment lost 1 base, leaving 2 bases of the junction unmatched. The CDR3 runs to 14 residues. Per germline, CDR1 KGHDR and CDR2 SFDVKD. CDR3 DNA: TGTGCCACCAGTGATTTAGAGCGGGGAGAGACCCAGTACTTC. Translating it yields CATSDLERGETQYF.

The table lists this clonotype with many counts. This CDR3 is CASSVGTGQETQYF. DNA for the CDR3: TGTGCCAGCAGCGTGGGGACAGGACAAGAGACCCAGTACTTC. The chain uses TRBV7-9 and TRBJ2-5; 8 nucleotides match TRBD1. Trimming cost V 5 bases and J 2 bases; bases outside gene matches: 4. The CDR3 extends over 14 amino acids. The germline CDR1 and CDR2 sequences are SEHNR and FQNEAQ (reference sequence).

This clonotype has more than one count but fewer than ten. V usage is TRBV12-3 or TRBV12-4 and J usage is TRBJ1-1, with a possible D match to TRBD1 (5 bases). Trimming shortened V by 8 bases and J by 0 bases, and 16 bases separated the two germline ends. The CDR3 spans 15 residues. The CDR3 DNA reads TGTGCCAGCCTCCCCGAGGGGTTTATGAACACTGAAGCTTTCTTT. It is translated as CASLPEGFMNTEAFF.

The V and J genes are TRBV6-2 or TRBV6-3 and TRBJ2-7; 10 bases align to TRBD2. The CDR3 sequence is 19 residues long. With 7 bases clipped from V and 1 base from J, the junction kept 19 bases outside the gene matches. Germline values: CDR1 MNHEY, CDR2 SVGEGT. CDR3 sequence: CASTSIGPSGRFQSYEQYF. The CDR3 DNA sequence: TGTGCCAGCACCTCCATCGGGCCTAGCGGGAGATTTCAGTCCTACGAGCAGTACTTC.

This clonotype occurred many times. The CDR3 spells CASSLGRTGELFF. In DNA form, the CDR3 reads TGTGCCAGCAGTCTAGGGAGGACCGGGGAGCTGTTTTTT. The genes are TRBV6-1 and TRBJ2-2, with a tentative D call TRBD2 (6 bases). The CDR3 consists of 13 residues. V was trimmed by 5 bases and J by 5 bases, leaving 9 bases between them. Germline V gene sequence: CDR1 MNHNS, CDR2 SASEGT.

This clonotype has more than one count but fewer than ten. This rearrangement joins TRBV27 to TRBJ2-7; TRBD1 matches 11 bases. Germline trimming cut 7 bases from V and 3 bases from J; bases unmatched to any gene: 8. Germline CDR1 and CDR2: MNHEY and SMNVEV (reference sequence). The CDR3 is made up of 15 amino acids. Written as DNA, the CDR3 is TGTGCCAGCATCCCGGACAGGGGGCTTGTCTACGAGCAGTACTTC. It is translated as CASIPDRGLVYEQYF.

The rearrangement uses TRBV5-1 and TRBJ2-3; possible D gene TRBD1, 6 bases. This CDR3 contains 14 residues. V was clipped by 4 bases and J by 0 bases, with 9 bases between them. Germline CDR1 reads SGHRS; CDR2 reads YFSETQ. In DNA form, the CDR3 reads TGCGCCAGCAGCGAAGGACAGAGCACAGATACGCAGTATTTT. It encodes CASSEGQSTDTQYF. Using reference TRBV5-1 and TRBJ2-3 for the parts outside the CDR3, the full variable domain is KAGVTQTPRYLIKTRGQQVTLSCSPISGHRSVSWYQQTPGQGLQFLFEYFSETQRNKGNFPGRFSGRQFSNSRSEMNVSTLELGDSALYLCASSEGQSTDTQYFGPGTRLTVL.

This chain joins TRBV4-3 and TRBJ2-7; D remains ambiguous. The CDR3 runs to 17 residues. Germline V lookup: CDR1 LGHNA, CDR2 YSLEER. Trimming pared 0 bases from V and 4 bases from J, leaving 19 bases between. In DNA, the CDR3 is TGCGCCAGCAGCCAAGATATAGGAACAGATTATTTTTACGAGCAGTACTTC. Its translation: CASSQDIGTDYFYEQYF.

The chain has TRBV4-1 and TRBJ1-1; 7 nucleotides match TRBD1. The V gene end was trimmed by 5 bases and the J gene end by 5 bases; junction bases not matched to a gene: 8. The germline gives CDR1 MGHRA, CDR2 YSYEKL. The CDR3 spans 14 residues. This chain's CDR3 is CASSSPGQRTEAFF. CDR3 bases: TGCGCCAGCAGCAGCCCGGGACAGAGGACTGAAGCTTTCTTT.

The rearrangement uses TRBV5-4 and TRBJ2-7, with 9 bases matching TRBD1. Germline CDR1 reads SGHNT; CDR2 reads YYREEE (reference sequence). This CDR3 contains 14 residues. Trimming took 4 bases from V and 5 from J; bases not matched to a gene: 7. This chain's CDR3 is CASSVGTGSHEQYF. CDR3 in DNA: TGTGCCAGCAGCGTTGGGACAGGGAGCCACGAGCAGTACTTC.